The entry that follows covers one T cell receptor (beta chain) sequence. Seattle-derived patients entered the study during active infection and were followed longitudinally. The sample belongs to a study of blood T cell repertoires in COVID-19. Study-wide background: The origin of the acute and convalescent COVID-19 samples was the United States, Italy and Spain. T cells, B-cell-depleted T cells, or PBMCs supplied cDNA or gDNA.

Clones were read by immunoSEQ multiplex PCR, and TCRdb kept only the in-frame ones, dropping some. The table lists approximately 200,000 clones, around 95% of them singletons. The germline V gene has CDR1 SGHAT and CDR2 FQDESV (reference sequence). V dropped 4 bases and J dropped 5 bases, with 5 bases sitting between them. CDR3 length: 11 residues. The chain has TRBV11-1 and TRBJ2-5; D unclear. The receptor was derived from a man aged 25 to 40 with COVID-19, enrolled during active disease. The material sequenced was peripheral blood. This CDR3 is CASSSPETQYF. CDR3 coding DNA: TGTGCCAGCAGCTCCCCGGAGACCCAGTACTTC.